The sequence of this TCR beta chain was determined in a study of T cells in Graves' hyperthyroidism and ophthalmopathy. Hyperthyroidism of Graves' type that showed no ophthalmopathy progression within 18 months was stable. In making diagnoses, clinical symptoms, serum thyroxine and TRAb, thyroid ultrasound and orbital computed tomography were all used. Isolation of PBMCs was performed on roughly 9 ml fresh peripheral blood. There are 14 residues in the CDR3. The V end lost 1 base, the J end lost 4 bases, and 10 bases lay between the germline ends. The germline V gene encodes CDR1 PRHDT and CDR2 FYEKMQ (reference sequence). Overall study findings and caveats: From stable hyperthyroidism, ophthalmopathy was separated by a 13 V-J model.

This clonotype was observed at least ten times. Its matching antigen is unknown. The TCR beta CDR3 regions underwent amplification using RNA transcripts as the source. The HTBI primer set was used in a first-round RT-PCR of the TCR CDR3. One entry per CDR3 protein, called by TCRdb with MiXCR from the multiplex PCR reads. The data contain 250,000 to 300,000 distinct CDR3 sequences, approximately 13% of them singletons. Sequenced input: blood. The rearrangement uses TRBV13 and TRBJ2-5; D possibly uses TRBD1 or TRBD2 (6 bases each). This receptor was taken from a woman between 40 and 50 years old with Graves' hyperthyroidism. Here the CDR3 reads CASSLARGLETQYF. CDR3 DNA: TGTGCCAGCAGCTTAGCCCGGGGGCTAGAGACCCAGTACTTC.